These 18 T cell receptor beta chains were sequenced from one sample in a study of OX40 agonist ivuxolimab in advanced cancers. TCRdb keeps only in-frame clones here, not all; method: immunoSEQ multiplex PCR. The sample includes about 69,000 clones, about 90% of them seen just once. The sample here was CD4+ or CD8+ T cells sorted from blood, taken in a trial of the OX40 agonist ivuxolimab. All receptors derive from an adult with an advanced solid tumor such as melanoma, head and neck, liver or kidney cancer.

This clone was recorded only once. V usage is TRBV7-9 and J usage is TRBJ1-4, with 8 bases identical to TRBD1. This CDR3 has 15 amino acids. With 3 bases clipped from V and 7 bases from J, the junction kept 7 bases outside the gene matches. Germline assignment: CDR1 SEHNR and CDR2 FQNEAQ (reference sequence). The CDR3 DNA reads TGTGCCAGCAGCTTGGGGACTGGACAGGGTGAAAAACTGTTTTTT. Its protein product is CASSLGTGQGEKLFF.

The V and J genes are TRBV6-6 and TRBJ1-6, with D possibly being TRBD1 (6 bases). Germline-derived CDR1 and CDR2 are MNHNY and SVGAGI (reference sequence). V gave up 9 bases and J gave up 10 bases, with 19 bases separating them. The CDR3 has 14 residues. This chain's CDR3 is CASLWTDGGSPLHF. DNA for the CDR3: TGTGCCAGTCTATGGACAGACGGTGGATCACCCCTCCACTTT.

J is TRBJ1-1 and V is TRBV7-9; D not certain. This CDR3 has 15 amino acids. Deletions cut 4 bases from V and 1 base from J, with 13 bases between. Germline V lookup: CDR1 SEHNR, CDR2 FQNEAQ (reference sequence). The CDR3 nucleotides are TGTGCCAGCAGCTGGGCCGGAGGCGGGAACACTGAAGCTTTCTTT. Translated, it gives CASSWAGGGNTEAFF.

Notes on this clone: The germline gene is not matched at one end of the junction; a read error may be the cause. The V gene is TRBV7-2, the J gene TRBJ2-7, with 12 bases fitting TRBD1. The germline V gene encodes CDR1 SGHTA and CDR2 FQGNSA. This CDR3 is 14 amino acids long. CDR3 in DNA: TGCGCCAGCAGCCAAGAGGGACAGGGGGCCGAGCAGTACTTC. It yields the protein CASSQEGQGAEQYF.

This clone has more than one count but fewer than ten. CDR3 in DNA: TGTGCCAGCAGCGCGACAGGGAATGAAAAACTGTTTTTT. This sequence encodes CASSATGNEKLFF. V gene TRBV9 combines with J gene TRBJ1-4, with 7 positions matching TRBD1. The ends lost 3 bases at V and 5 bases at J; junction bases unmatched: 1. The germline V gene encodes CDR1 SGDLS and CDR2 YYNGEE. The CDR3 runs 13 residues. Complete variable domain (other parts from reference TRBV9 and TRBJ1-4): DSGVTQTPKHLITATGQRVTLRCSPRSGDLSVYWYQQSLDQGLQFLIQYYNGEERAKGNILERFSAQQFPDLHSELNLSSLELGDSALYFCASSATGNEKLFFGSGTQLSVL.

The chain employs TRBV6-5 and TRBJ1-1; D not resolved. Germline V gene sequence: CDR1 MNHEY, CDR2 SVGAGI. CDR3 length equals 14 residues. The V end lost 0 bases, the J end lost 4 bases, and 9 bases lay between the germline ends. CDR3 DNA sequence: TGTGCCAGCAGTTACTCGGAAGGGAGCACTGAAGCTTTCTTT. Its protein product is CASSYSEGSTEAFF.

The rearrangement uses TRBV7-9 and TRBJ1-6; D ambiguous. The V and J ends lost 5 bases and 4 bases respectively, with 6 bases between them. CDR1 and CDR2 (germline): SEHNR, FQNEAQ (reference sequence). The length of the CDR3 is 13 residues. The CDR3 coding sequence is TGTGCCAGCAGCGGGCAGTATAATTCACCCCTCCACTTT. This translates into CASSGQYNSPLHF.

This clone came up once. V is TRBV7-9 and J is TRBJ2-3, with 9 bases identical to TRBD1. The CDR3 length is 16 residues. Germline V gene sequence: CDR1 SEHNR, CDR2 FQNEAQ (reference sequence). Unmatched junction bases numbered 9, after V lost 5 bases and J lost 3 bases. CDR3 loop: CASSTRTGARTDTQYF. The CDR3 region has the DNA TGTGCCAGCAGCACAAGGACAGGGGCGAGGACAGATACGCAGTATTTT.

The chain employs TRBV5-1 and TRBJ2-3; 11 bases align to TRBD2. The germline V gene encodes CDR1 SGHRS and CDR2 YFSETQ. This CDR3 comprises 16 residues. The trim removed 4 bases at V and 0 bases at J, leaving 4 bases unmatched. CDR3 residues: CASSPGLAASTDTQYF. As DNA, the CDR3 is TGCGCCAGCAGCCCGGGACTAGCGGCTAGCACAGATACGCAGTATTTT.

The chain employs TRBV5-1 and TRBJ1-5; possible D gene TRBD1, 6 bases. This CDR3 comprises 15 residues. V lost 4 bases and J lost 6, with 17 bases in between. In germline, CDR1 is SGHRS, CDR2 YFSETQ. The CDR3 DNA sequence: TGCGCCAGCAGCCCGGAAGGGGGGGAAGGTCAGCCCCAGCATTTT. This encodes CASSPEGGEGQPQHF.

The rearrangement uses TRBV9 and TRBJ1-5; no definite D call. V lost 3 bases, J lost 0 bases, and 4 bases lay in between. Germline V gives CDR1 SGDLS, CDR2 YYNGEE. This CDR3 is 13 amino acids long. Here the CDR3 reads CASSEHSNQPQHF. In DNA form, the CDR3 reads TGTGCCAGCAGCGAACATAGCAATCAGCCCCAGCATTTT. Combining the CDR3 with reference TRBV9 and TRBJ1-5 gives the whole variable domain DSGVTQTPKHLITATGQRVTLRCSPRSGDLSVYWYQQSLDQGLQFLIQYYNGEERAKGNILERFSAQQFPDLHSELNLSSLELGDSALYFCASSEHSNQPQHFGDGTRLSIL.

This chain connects TRBV7-8 to TRBJ1-5; D might be TRBD1 (6 bases). Trimming stripped 5 bases from V and 0 bases from J, with 8 bases between. This CDR3 is 14 amino acids long. Looked up from germline, CDR1 is SGHVS and CDR2 is FQNEAQ. CDR3 region: CASSGQYSNQPQHF. CDR3 DNA sequence: TGTGCCAGCAGCGGACAGTATAGCAATCAGCCCCAGCATTTT.

V and J are TRBV2 and TRBJ2-5; a weak D match, TRBD2 (5 bases). Trimming cost V 7 bases and J 5 bases, with 8 bases left between them. This CDR3 is built from 11 residues. Germline V gene lookup returns CDR1 SNHLY and CDR2 FYNNEI. The CDR3 sequence: CASMREETQYF. In DNA form, the CDR3 reads TGTGCCAGCATGAGGGAGGAGACCCAGTACTTC.

This clone occurred once. This chain links TRBV30 with TRBJ2-7; D might be TRBD1 or TRBD2, each matching 5 bases. Germline-derived CDR1 and CDR2 are GTSNPN and SVGIG (reference sequence). The CDR3 has 12 residues. Trimming took 3 bases from V and 6 from J, leaving 12 bases between them. The CDR3 reads CAWRGVGVEQYF. Here the CDR3 DNA reads TGTGCCTGGAGGGGGGTCGGGGTCGAGCAGTACTTC.

V is TRBV5-1 and J is TRBJ2-3; D tentatively fits TRBD1 or TRBD2 (5 bases each). V was clipped by 2 bases and J by 4 bases, with 14 bases between them. Per the germline V gene, CDR1 is SGHRS and CDR2 is YFSETQ. CDR3 size: 15 residues. CDR3 loop: CASSLEGLRADTQYF. CDR3 sequence (DNA): TGCGCCAGCAGCTTAGAGGGGCTAAGGGCAGATACGCAGTATTTT.

This chain uses TRBV5-6 with TRBJ1-1; TRBD1 might be the D (5 bases). The germline V gene has CDR1 SGHDT and CDR2 YYEEEE. The ends were cut back, 0 bases at V and 9 bases at J, with 6 bases in the middle. The CDR3 loop spans 11 amino acids. DNA of the CDR3: TGTGCCAGCAGCTTGGTGGGGCAAGCTTTCTTT. Protein sequence: CASSLVGQAFF. Drawing the rest from reference TRBV5-6 and TRBJ1-1, the complete variable domain is DAGVTQSPTHLIKTRGQQVTLRCSPKSGHDTVSWYQQALGQGPQFIFQYYEEEERQRGNFPDRFSGHQFPNYSSELNVNALLLGDSALYLCASSLVGQAFFGQGTRLTVV.

This clone was detected once. The V call is TRBV4-3, the J call TRBJ1-2; D is undetermined. This CDR3 contains 14 residues. Trimming took off 1 base at V and 7 bases at J, with 13 bases between the two ends. Germline CDR1 is LGHNA and CDR2 is YSLEER. The CDR3 region is CASSQGVGISGYTF. Written as DNA, the CDR3 is TGCGCCAGCAGCCAAGGGGTGGGAATCTCTGGCTACACCTTC.

The chain recombines TRBV2 with TRBJ2-2, with 8 bases matching TRBD1. The germline V gene encodes CDR1 SNHLY and CDR2 FYNNEI. The CDR3 sequence is 16 residues long. V was clipped by 5 bases and J by 4 bases; unmatched bases: 9. The CDR3 reads CASSFLGQGSTGELFF. Written as DNA, the CDR3 is TGTGCCAGCAGTTTTCTAGGACAGGGAAGCACCGGGGAGCTGTTTTTT.